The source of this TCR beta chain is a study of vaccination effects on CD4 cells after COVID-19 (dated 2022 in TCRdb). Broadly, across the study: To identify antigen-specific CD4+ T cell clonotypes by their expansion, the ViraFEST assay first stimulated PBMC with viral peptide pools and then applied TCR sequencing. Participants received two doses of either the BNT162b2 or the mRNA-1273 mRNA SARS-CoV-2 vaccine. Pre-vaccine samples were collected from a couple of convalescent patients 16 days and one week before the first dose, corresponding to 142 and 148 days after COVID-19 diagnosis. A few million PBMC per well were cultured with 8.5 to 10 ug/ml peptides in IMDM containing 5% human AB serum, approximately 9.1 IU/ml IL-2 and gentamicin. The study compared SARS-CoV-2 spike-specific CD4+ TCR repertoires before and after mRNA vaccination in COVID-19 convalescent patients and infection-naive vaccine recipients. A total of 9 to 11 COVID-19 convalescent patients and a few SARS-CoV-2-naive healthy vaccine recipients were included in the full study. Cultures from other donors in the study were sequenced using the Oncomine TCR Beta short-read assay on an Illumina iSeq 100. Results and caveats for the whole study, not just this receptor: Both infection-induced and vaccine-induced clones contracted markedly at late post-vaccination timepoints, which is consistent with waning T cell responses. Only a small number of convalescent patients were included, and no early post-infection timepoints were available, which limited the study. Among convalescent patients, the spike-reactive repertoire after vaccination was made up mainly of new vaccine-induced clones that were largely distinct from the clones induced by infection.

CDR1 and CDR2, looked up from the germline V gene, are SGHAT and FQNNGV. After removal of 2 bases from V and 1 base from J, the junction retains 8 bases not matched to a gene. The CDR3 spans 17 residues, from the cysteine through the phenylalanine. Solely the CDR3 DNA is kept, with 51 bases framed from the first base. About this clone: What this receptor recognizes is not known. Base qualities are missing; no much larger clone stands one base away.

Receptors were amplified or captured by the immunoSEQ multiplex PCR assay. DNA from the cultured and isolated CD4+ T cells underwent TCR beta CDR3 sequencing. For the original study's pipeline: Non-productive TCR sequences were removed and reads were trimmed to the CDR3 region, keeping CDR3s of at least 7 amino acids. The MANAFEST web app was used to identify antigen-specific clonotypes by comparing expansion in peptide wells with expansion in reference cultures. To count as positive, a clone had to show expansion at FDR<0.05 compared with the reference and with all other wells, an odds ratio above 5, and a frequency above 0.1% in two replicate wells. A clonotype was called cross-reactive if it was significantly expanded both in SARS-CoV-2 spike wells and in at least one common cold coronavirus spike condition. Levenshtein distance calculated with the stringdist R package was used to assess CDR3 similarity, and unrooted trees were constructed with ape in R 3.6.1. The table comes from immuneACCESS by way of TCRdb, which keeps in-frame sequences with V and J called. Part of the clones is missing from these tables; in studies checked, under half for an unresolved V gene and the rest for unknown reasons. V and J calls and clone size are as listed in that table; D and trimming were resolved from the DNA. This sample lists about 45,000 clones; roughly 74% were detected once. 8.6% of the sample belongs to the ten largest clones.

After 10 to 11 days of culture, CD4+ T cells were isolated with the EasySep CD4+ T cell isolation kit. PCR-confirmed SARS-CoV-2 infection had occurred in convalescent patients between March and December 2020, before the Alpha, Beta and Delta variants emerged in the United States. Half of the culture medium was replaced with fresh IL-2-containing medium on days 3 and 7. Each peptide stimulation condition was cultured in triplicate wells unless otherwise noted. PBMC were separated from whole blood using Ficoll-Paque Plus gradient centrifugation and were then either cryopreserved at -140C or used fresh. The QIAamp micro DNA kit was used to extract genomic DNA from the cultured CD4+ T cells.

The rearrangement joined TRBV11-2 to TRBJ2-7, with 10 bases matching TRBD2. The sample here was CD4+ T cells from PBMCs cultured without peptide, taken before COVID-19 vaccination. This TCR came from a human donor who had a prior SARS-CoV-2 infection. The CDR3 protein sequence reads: CASSLTSGRAYSYEQYF. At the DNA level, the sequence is TGTGCCAGCAGCTTAACAAGCGGGAGGGCTTATTCCTACGAGCAGTACTTC.